The next 32 T cell receptor beta chains were all read from a single sample in a study of blood T cell repertoires in COVID-19 (dated by TCRdb to 2018 to 2021). Libraries were built with the immunoSEQ multiplex PCR assay. TCRdb took over this immuneACCESS table, retaining in-frame rearrangements with V and J assigned. Such tables are incomplete; in checked studies, under half of the missing clones stem from an unresolved V gene, and the remainder is unexplained. In all, the sample holds some 310,000 clones, and around 90% of those were seen once. 0.8% to 1.3% of the sample lies in the top ten. Sequencing used peripheral blood. These receptors all come from a woman in her 40s with COVID-19, enrolled during active disease.

The gene calls are TRBV6-1 and TRBJ1-1, with D perhaps matching TRBD1 (5 bases). The length of the CDR3 is 16 residues. Germline CDR1 reads MNHNS; CDR2 reads SASEGT. V was pared by 4 bases and J by 3 bases, with 18 bases between. CDR3 protein: CASSGPGGALHTEAFF. Written as DNA, the CDR3 is TGTGCCAGCAGTGGCCCGGGGGGAGCCCTGCACACTGAAGCTTTCTTT.

J is TRBJ1-3 and V is TRBV3-1 (or the pseudogene TRBV3-2); the D is unclear. The length of the CDR3 is 18 residues. V was cut by 0 bases and J by 0 bases, with 15 bases left in between. In germline, CDR1 is LGHDT, CDR2 YNNKEL (reference sequence). The DNA of the CDR3 is TGTGCCAGCAGCCAAGACCCCCCCGCCCGGGGCTCTGGAAACACCATATATTTT. This sequence encodes CASSQDPPARGSGNTIYF.

The chain uses TRBV7-2 and TRBJ1-6, with D hard to call. Trimming pared 2 bases from V and 5 bases from J, leaving 19 bases between. The CDR3 runs 18 residues. CDR1 SGHTA and CDR2 FQGNSA come from the germline V gene. The CDR3, as DNA: TGTGCCAGCAGCTTACGCGGTCCCCGCTCGAGCGATAATTCACCCCTCCACTTT. Amino acids: CASSLRGPRSSDNSPLHF. Combining the CDR3 with reference TRBV7-2 and TRBJ1-6 gives the whole variable domain GAGVSQSPSNKVTEKGKDVELRCDPISGHTALYWYRQSLGQGLEFLIYFQGNSAPDKSGLPSDRFSAERTGGSVSTLTIQRTQQEDSAVYLCASSLRGPRSSDNSPLHFGNGTRLTVT.

The DNA for the CDR3 is TGTGCCAGCAGTTACTCCATGGCGGCTTATCAGCCCCAGCATTTT. This codes for CASSYSMAAYQPQHF. This rearrangement joins TRBV6-2 or TRBV6-3 to TRBJ1-5, with no clear D. The V and J ends lost 0 bases and 5 bases respectively, with 11 bases between them. CDR1 is MNHEY and CDR2 is SVGEGT in the germline V gene. This CDR3 has 15 residues.

There are a few counts of this clone. The chain couples TRBV19 to TRBJ1-6, with D hard to call. CDR1 is LNHDA, CDR2 SQIVND, per germline (reference sequence). The CDR3 covers 14 residues. V lost 8 bases and J lost 5, with 13 bases in between. The CDR3 sequence is CASPPSEDNSPLHF. CDR3 sequence (DNA): TGTGCCAGTCCCCCGAGTGAAGATAATTCACCCCTCCACTTT.

The chain employs TRBV18 and TRBJ2-1, with 10 nucleotides matching TRBD2. This CDR3 contains 18 residues. CDR1 is KGHSH and CDR2 is LQKENI in the germline V gene. After removal of 2 bases from V and 3 bases from J, the junction contained 10 bases not matched to a gene. The DNA of the CDR3 is TGTGCCAGCTCACCAAGGCTAGCGGGAGAAGTGATCTACAATGAGCAGTTCTTC. Encoded protein: CASSPRLAGEVIYNEQFF.

The V and J genes are TRBV5-1 and TRBJ1-2; D remains unclear. Trimming took off 6 bases at V and 8 bases at J, with 17 bases between the two ends. Germline V gene lookup returns CDR1 SGHRS and CDR2 YFSETQ. The CDR3 is 13 residues long. The CDR3 sequence: CASTMGKDNGYTF. The CDR3 region has the DNA TGCGCCAGCACTATGGGCAAAGATAACGGCTACACCTTC.

The chain is built from TRBV5-1 and TRBJ1-1, with TRBD1 matching over 7 bases. V lost 4 bases and J lost 0; bases outside the gene matches: 12. Germline V gives CDR1 SGHRS, CDR2 YFSETQ. The CDR3 has 17 residues. The CDR3 nucleotides read TGCGCCAGCAGCCTTGGGGACAGTTTACTCATGAACACTGAAGCTTTCTTT. It specifies CASSLGDSLLMNTEAFF. Looking up the rest from reference TRBV5-1 and TRBJ1-1 gives the full variable domain: KAGVTQTPRYLIKTRGQQVTLSCSPISGHRSVSWYQQTPGQGLQFLFEYFSETQRNKGNFPGRFSGRQFSNSRSEMNVSTLELGDSALYLCASSLGDSLLMNTEAFFGQGTRLTVV.

This clone occurred once. The chain links TRBV13 to TRBJ1-3; a weak D match, TRBD1 (6 bases). The V end was cut by 4 bases, the J end by 0 bases, with 7 bases between. There are 14 residues in the CDR3. Germline CDR1 PRHDT, CDR2 FYEKMQ (reference sequence). CDR3: CASSYRDSGNTIYF. DNA of the CDR3: TGTGCCAGCAGCTACAGGGACTCTGGAAACACCATATATTTT.

This clone was detected a few times. This chain joins TRBV30 and TRBJ1-5; 7 positions match TRBD1. J lost 4 bases, V lost 0 bases, and 3 bases had no gene match. CDR1 and CDR2 (germline): GTSNPN, SVGIG (reference sequence). The CDR3 has 14 residues. The CDR3, as DNA: TGTGCCTGGAGTGTACTGACAGGGAATCAGCCCCAGCATTTT. It specifies CAWSVLTGNQPQHF.

This clone was picked up one time. The chain recombines TRBV5-1 with TRBJ2-3; 8 nucleotides line up with TRBD2. This CDR3 has 17 residues. Unmatched junction bases numbered 14, after V lost 4 bases and J lost 4 bases. CDR1 and CDR2 (germline): SGHRS, YFSETQ. CDR3 DNA: TGCGCCAGCAGCATTCGACTGGCGGGAGGAACCCCAGATACGCAGTATTTT. This encodes CASSIRLAGGTPDTQYF.

The rearrangement joins TRBV6-2 or TRBV6-3 to TRBJ2-7, with 12 bases that match TRBD2. The germline gives CDR1 MNHEY, CDR2 SVGEGT. The CDR3 sequence is 15 residues long. The V segment lost 4 bases and the J segment 7 bases; nucleotides outside the gene matches: 8. CDR3 coding DNA: TGTGCCAGCAGTTCCCGGACTAGCGGGATGAATGAGCAGTACTTC. Translation: CASSSRTSGMNEQYF.

This rearrangement joins TRBV30 to TRBJ2-7, with TRBD2 matching over 9 bases. Germline lookup yields CDR1 GTSNPN and CDR2 SVGIG (reference sequence). The length of the CDR3 is 15 residues. The V and J ends lost 0 bases and 2 bases, in that order; junction bases with no gene match: 5. In DNA form, the CDR3 reads TGTGCCTGGAGTGTGACTAGCGGAGAGACCTACGAGCAGTACTTC. Translation: CAWSVTSGETYEQYF.

The chain links TRBV19 to TRBJ1-5; D gene ambiguous. In germline, CDR1 is LNHDA, CDR2 SQIVND (reference sequence). The CDR3 loop spans 16 amino acids. V gave up 10 bases and J gave up 0 bases, with 19 bases separating them. CDR3 in amino acids: CATLEKATYSNQPQHF. DNA for the CDR3: TGTGCCACCCTAGAAAAGGCTACTTATAGCAATCAGCCCCAGCATTTT. The complete variable domain, with remaining parts taken from reference TRBV19 and TRBJ1-5, reads DGGITQSPKYLFRKEGQNVTLSCEQNLNHDAMYWYRQDPGQGLRLIYYSQIVNDFQKGDIAEGYSVSREKKESFPLTVTSAQKNPTAFYLCATLEKATYSNQPQHFGDGTRLSIL.

CDR3 in amino acids: CASSPSLPGHEQFF. CDR3 in DNA: TGTGCCAGCTCACCAAGCCTTCCAGGCCATGAGCAGTTCTTC. The genes are TRBV18 and TRBJ2-1; D gene unclear. Trimming stripped 2 bases from V and 8 bases from J, with 13 bases between. Germline-derived CDR1 and CDR2 are KGHSH and LQKENI. This CDR3 region has 14 residues. The whole variable domain, remainder taken from reference TRBV18 and TRBJ2-1, is NAGVMQNPRHLVRRRGQEARLRCSPMKGHSHVYWYRQLPEEGLKFMVYLQKENIIDESGMPKERFSAEFPKEGPSILRIQQVVRGDSAAYFCASSPSLPGHEQFFGPGTRLTVL.

CDR3: CASSLEALPQETQYF. The CDR3 DNA follows: TGTGCCAGCAGCTTAGAGGCCCTACCCCAAGAGACCCAGTACTTC. V is TRBV7-3 and J is TRBJ2-5; D remains ambiguous. The CDR3 length is 15 residues. Germline loops: CDR1 SGHTA, CDR2 FQGTGA. V lost 2 bases and J 1 base, leaving 11 bases between the germline ends. The variable domain in full, completed from reference TRBV7-3 and TRBJ2-5, reads GAGVSQTPSNKVTEKGKYVELRCDPISGHTALYWYRQSLGQGPEFLIYFQGTGAADDSGLPNDRFFAVRPEGSVSTLKIQRTERGDSAVYLCASSLEALPQETQYFGPGTRLLVL.

The chain is built from TRBV12-3 or TRBV12-4 and TRBJ1-1, with 10 bases aligning to TRBD1. This CDR3 is 12 amino acids long. The junction had 6 bases not matched to a gene; V was cut back by 6 bases and J by 11 bases. Written as DNA, the CDR3 is TGTGCCAGCAGGTTCGGGACAGGGGCCGCTTTCTTT. Its translation is CASRFGTGAAFF.

The chain carries TRBV19 and TRBJ2-5; 10 nucleotides agree with TRBD1. V lost 4 bases to trimming and J lost 4 bases; unmatched junction nucleotides: 6. Germline values: CDR1 LNHDA, CDR2 SQIVND (reference sequence). CDR3 length: 15 residues. The CDR3: CASSTARTGGETQYF. Written as DNA, the CDR3 is TGTGCCAGTAGTACCGCCCGGACAGGGGGAGAGACCCAGTACTTC.

This chain uses TRBV9 with TRBJ2-1, with 7 nucleotides matching TRBD2. Germline-derived CDR1 and CDR2 are SGDLS and YYNGEE. V shed 4 bases, J shed 7 bases, and the junction held 11 bases outside the gene matches. The CDR3 has 15 residues. CDR3 sequence: CASSPIRDYINEQFF. The DNA of the CDR3 is TGTGCCAGCAGCCCCATCCGGGACTACATTAATGAGCAGTTCTTC.

The chain links TRBV2 to TRBJ1-2; D call uncertain. CDR3 length equals 13 residues. V dropped 4 bases and J dropped 4 bases, with 10 bases sitting between them. In germline, CDR1 is SNHLY, CDR2 FYNNEI. The CDR3 spells CASSVGSAYGYTF. The CDR3 DNA sequence: TGTGCCAGCAGTGTCGGCAGCGCCTATGGCTACACCTTC.

The V call is TRBV7-2, the J call TRBJ1-1, with 8 bases matching TRBD1. The V gene end was trimmed by 3 bases and the J gene end by 1 base; junction bases not matched to a gene: 1. This CDR3 has 14 residues. CDR1 SGHTA and CDR2 FQGNSA come from the germline V gene. CDR3 amino acids: CASSLTGANTEAFF. The CDR3 DNA follows: TGTGCCAGCAGCTTGACAGGGGCGAACACTGAAGCTTTCTTT.

The J gene is TRBJ1-2, the V gene TRBV9; 11 bases map to TRBD1. The J segment lost 6 bases and the V segment lost 0 bases, leaving 7 bases of the junction unmatched. CDR1 SGDLS and CDR2 YYNGEE come from the germline V gene. The CDR3 is 16 residues long. CDR3 residues: CASSVEGQGESNGYTF. The DNA for the CDR3 is TGTGCCAGCAGCGTAGAGGGACAGGGGGAATCTAATGGCTACACCTTC.

In this sample, this clone turned up once. This chain links TRBV3-1 (or the pseudogene TRBV3-2) with TRBJ1-2, with D possibly matching TRBD1 (5 bases). The CDR3 covers 14 residues. CDR1 is LGHDT and CDR2 is YNNKEL in the germline V gene (reference sequence). Trimming removed 0 bases at V and 4 bases at J, with 9 bases between. The CDR3 sequence is CASSQDTQGYGYTF. The CDR3 coding sequence is TGTGCCAGCAGCCAAGATACCCAGGGCTATGGCTACACCTTC.

This chain joins TRBV7-2 and TRBJ1-5, with a tentative D call TRBD1 (5 bases). CDR1 is SGHTA, CDR2 FQGNSA, per germline. V shed 5 bases and J shed 7 bases, with 18 bases lying between them. The CDR3 covers 15 residues. The CDR3 loop is CASSTGGAGMQPQHF. The CDR3 DNA is TGTGCCAGCAGCACTGGCGGGGCAGGGATGCAGCCCCAGCATTTT.

This chain connects TRBV6-5 to TRBJ2-4; 7 bases match TRBD1. This CDR3 is 12 amino acids long. V was pared by 6 bases and J by 7 bases, with 3 bases of the junction left unmatched. Germline V gene lookup returns CDR1 MNHEY and CDR2 SVGAGI. The DNA for the CDR3 is TGTGCCAGCAGGACAGGGCGGAACATTCAGTACTTC. It yields the protein CASRTGRNIQYF.

The rearrangement uses TRBV11-3 and TRBJ2-3; TRBD2 matches 9 bases. There are 17 residues in the CDR3. Germline V CDR1 and CDR2: SGHNT, YENEEA. The trim removed 1 base at V and 2 bases at J, leaving 7 bases unmatched. The CDR3 DNA reads as TGTGCCAGCAGCTTAGGCTCCACTAGCGGGTCCACAGATACGCAGTATTTT. Translating it yields CASSLGSTSGSTDTQYF.

The chain is built from TRBV2 and TRBJ1-5; tentatively, D is TRBD1 (6 bases). The CDR3 sequence is 14 residues long. Trimming pared 2 bases from V and 5 bases from J, leaving 10 bases between. CDR1 and CDR2 from the germline V gene are SNHLY and FYNNEI. CDR3 in amino acids: CASSETGMDQPQHF. In DNA form, the CDR3 reads TGTGCCAGCAGTGAAACAGGGATGGATCAGCCCCAGCATTTT.

The chain links TRBV27 to TRBJ1-5; maybe TRBD1 (5 bases). This CDR3 is 17 amino acids long. Germline-derived CDR1 and CDR2 are MNHEY and SMNVEV (reference sequence). With 3 bases removed from V and 2 bases from J, the gap between germline ends came to 17 bases. Here the CDR3 reads CASSFSMQGGGNQPQHF. The CDR3 nucleotides read TGTGCCAGCAGTTTCTCCATGCAGGGTGGGGGCAATCAGCCCCAGCATTTT.

This clone was counted once. The chain combines TRBV5-4 with TRBJ1-1; 7 bases are shared with TRBD1. CDR1 is SGHNT, CDR2 YYREEE, per germline (reference sequence). This CDR3 has 15 residues. V gave up 4 bases and J gave up 0 bases; unmatched junction bases: 6. CDR3 coding DNA: TGTGCCAGCAGCGCCCCGGGACAGATGAACACTGAAGCTTTCTTT. The encoded protein is CASSAPGQMNTEAFF.

V is TRBV6-5 and J is TRBJ2-7, with 9 bases identical to TRBD2. Germline V gene sequence: CDR1 MNHEY, CDR2 SVGAGI. V lost 6 bases, J lost 3 bases, and 6 bases stayed unmatched. This CDR3 spans 14 amino acids. CDR3 region: CASSQRGASYEQYF. CDR3 nucleotides: TGTGCCAGCAGCCAGCGGGGGGCCAGCTACGAGCAGTACTTC.

The chain joins TRBV4-1 to TRBJ2-7, with D perhaps TRBD2 (6 bases). Per germline, CDR1 MGHRA and CDR2 YSYEKL. The CDR3 is 14 residues long. The ends were cut back, 5 bases at V and 5 bases at J, with 16 bases in the middle. In nucleotides, the CDR3 is TGCGCCAGCAGCATTTACGGGAGCTTGGACGAGCAGTACTTC. Its protein product is CASSIYGSLDEQYF.

This chain joins TRBV7-2 and TRBJ2-7, with 16 positions matching TRBD2. J lost 6 bases, V lost 3 bases, and 11 bases had no gene match. The CDR3 covers 18 residues. The germline V gene encodes CDR1 SGHTA and CDR2 FQGNSA. The CDR3 DNA is TGTGCCAGCAGCTTGGGACTAGCGGGAGGGAGTAATTGGGGCGAGCAGTACTTC. Translated, it gives CASSLGLAGGSNWGEQYF.